The clone carrying this TCR beta chain was picked up one time. Its antigen is undetermined. TCRdb's copy holds only in-frame clones and misses some; the assay was immunoSEQ multiplex PCR. The repertoire holds more than 25,000 clones, with 79% as singletons. The data stem from a study of radiotherapy plus CTLA-4 blockade in lung cancer. General study points: Radiotherapy with ipilimumab was followed by blood expansion of tumor-derived clones.

This clonotype originated in a human donor with non-small cell lung cancer that progressed on radiotherapy plus ipilimumab. Source: peripheral blood, taken from a patient treated with radiotherapy plus ipilimumab.

The CDR3 sequence: CATAPGGGHYGYTF. DNA for the CDR3: TGTGCCACCGCCCCCGGGGGCGGGCACTATGGCTACACCTTC. The rearrangement uses TRBV28 and TRBJ1-2; D may be TRBD1 (6 bases). The CDR3 length is 14 residues. The germline CDR1 and CDR2 sequences are MDHEN and SYDVKM. With 10 bases removed from V and 3 bases from J, the gap between germline ends came to 18 bases.